This entry features one TCR beta chain sequence. The antigen is undetermined. Germline CDR1 MNHEY, CDR2 SVGAGI. Trimming cost V 2 bases and J 1 base; bases outside gene matches: 8. There are 17 residues in the CDR3. This entry is derived from a study of molecular identifiers for immune sequencing clone quantification. The study, taken as a whole, reports: Highly expanded clones may be undercounted when identical TCR molecules share barcodes. Whereas naive cells kept under 1% of molecules in clones above 20 RNA copies, such clones held over 97% in effectors.

MiXCR, applied by TCRdb to the PCR reads, yields one record per CDR3 protein. The sample holds approximately 500,000 distinct CDR3 sequences; around 23% are singletons and the top ten take approximately 0.8%. Every naive CD8 library was made from between roughly 17,000 and 1,100,000 sorted cells with 10%, 30% or 50% RNA. Sorting selected naive CD8 T cells with a CD8+CD4-CCR7+CD45RA+ phenotype. The sample comprised naive CD8+ T cells from blood, with Jurkat cell RNA spiked in. Indicated subset: FACS-sorted CD8+CD4-CCR7+CD45RA+ naive T cells. The sequence was obtained from a human donor in good health. Some libraries in this study had Jurkat cell RNA spiked in. The rearrangement uses TRBV6-5 and TRBJ2-5; 9 bases are a match to TRBD1. DNA of the CDR3: TGTGCCAGCAGTTACCGGGACAGGGTTGTCTCCCAAGAGACCCAGTACTTC. This encodes CASSYRDRVVSQETQYF.